This TCR beta chain is from a study of OX40 agonist ivuxolimab in advanced cancers. Background on the whole study: The costimulatory receptor OX40 (CD134) was targeted by ivuxolimab, a fully human IgG2 agonistic monoclonal antibody. Intravenous ivuxolimab was administered to patients every 2 weeks at six dose levels: 0.01, 0.1, 0.3, 1.5, 3 and 10 mg/kg. In the dose-escalation cohort, 65% to 90% of patients were male, and the mean age was roughly 60 years, with a range of roughly 20 to 80. Of the roughly 51 dose-escalation patients, hepatocellular carcinoma was present in around 20, melanoma in around 15, renal cell carcinoma in 9 and head and neck cancer in 9. The point of sequencing TCRbeta in the periphery was to test whether ivuxolimab changed TCR sequence diversity and drove clonal T-cell expansion. Partial responses occurred in three dose-escalation patients: two with cutaneous melanoma and one with hepatocellular carcinoma. The paper covers the monotherapy dose-escalation part of the phase I ivuxolimab trial, which included N ≈ 57 patients. Prior anti-PD-1, anti-PD-L1 or anti-CTLA-4 therapy was permitted, and checkpoint inhibitors had been received by less than 45% of dose-escalation patients. Results the study describes overall, beyond this receptor: At doses of 0.1 to 3.0 mg/kg, clonal expansion of both CD4+ and CD8+ blood T cells was observed from baseline to week 6. In partial responders in the 0.1-3.0 mg/kg groups, normalized peripheral clonal expansion was found to be among the lowest, especially among CD8+ T cells. After ivuxolimab, expanded clones were on average more numerous among CD8+ T cells than among CD4+ T cells. The antigen specificity of the clonally expanded peripheral T cells was not determined. Low levels of normalized T-cell clonal expansion were also seen in some patients who did not respond.

Patients with a history of autoimmune disease or receiving systemic immunosuppression were excluded from the trial. Peripheral blood for TCR sequencing was collected from all dose cohorts at baseline, on cycle 4 day 1, and on cycle 7 day 1. Samples were obtained from an open-label, multicenter, first-in-human phase I dose-escalation trial of ivuxolimab. The trial enrolled adults with locally advanced or metastatic head and neck squamous cell, hepatocellular, melanoma or renal cell carcinoma. CD4+ and CD8+ T cells were sorted separately from peripheral blood before TCR sequencing. V was cut back by 7 bases and J by 3 bases, leaving a gap of 9 bases between them. From a lookup of the germline V gene (reference sequence), CDR1 and CDR2 are LNHDA and SQIVND. Counted from cysteine to phenylalanine, this CDR3 has 12 amino acids. Only the CDR3 portion is preserved as DNA: 36 bases, with reading frame beginning at the first base.

Genomic DNA was extracted from sorted cells for sequencing of the TCRbeta CDR3 region. The immunoSEQ Assay was used to sequence the TCRbeta CDR3 regions. TCRdb re-hosts the immuneACCESS table, in-frame sequences only. Its copies lack some clones; in the studies checked, an unresolved V gene accounts for under half of them, and the cause for the rest is not known. The sample contains some 22,000 clones, around 87% of them found a single time. The top ten constitute under 20% of the sample. About this clone: Its specific antigen is unknown. No clone much larger than this one lies a single base away; base qualities are absent.

Sample: CD4+ or CD8+ T cells sorted from blood, taken in a trial of the OX40 agonist ivuxolimab. The chain couples TRBV19 to TRBJ1-1, with the D gene not clear enough to name. The TCR sequence derives from an adult with an advanced solid tumor such as melanoma, head and neck, liver or kidney cancer. For the CDR3, the sequence is CASTTGDTEAFF. The base sequence is TGTGCCAGTACGACGGGCGACACTGAAGCTTTCTTT.